This T cell receptor beta chain emerged from a study of cytomegalovirus exposure and HLA in healthy donors. Donors were nominally healthy when sampled, though unrecorded immune exposures were likely. The PCR ran on 60 Vbeta and 13 Jbeta primers. Per the study methods: Later, an analysis found about 80 million unique TCR beta chains, and some 10 million of these were shared. TCRdb keeps only in-frame clones here, not all; method: immunoSEQ multiplex PCR. V and J calls and clone size are those listed in that table; D and trimming were worked out from the DNA. In the table there are 75,000 to 100,000 clones, 7.5% to 8.5% of which are singletons. The study, taken as a whole, reports: When a later analysis compared HLA-associated TCR beta chains with equally common others, the HLA-associated chains turned out to be more clonally expanded and to have lower generation probabilities. The authors excluded some V segments, including TRBV6-2 and TRBV6-3, as indistinguishable.

Germline assignment: CDR1 LNHDA and CDR2 SQIVND (reference sequence). The CDR3 spans 16 residues. The V end lost 3 bases, the J end lost 2 bases, and 15 bases lay between the germline ends. The table lists this clone with a few counts. Antigen unknown. The sequencing input was PBMCs. This TCR came from a man between 45 and 60 years old in good health and CMV-seronegative. The chain couples TRBV19 to TRBJ2-3, with D maybe TRBD1 (6 bases). DNA of the CDR3: TGTGCCAGTAGTATTCACAGGGTCCAGTACACAGATACGCAGTATTTT. It yields the protein CASSIHRVQYTDTQYF.